The entry that follows covers one T cell receptor beta chain sequence. These data belong to a study of control samples from healthy donors and cancer patients. Trimming stripped 2 bases from V and 1 base from J, with 11 bases between. This CDR3 is built from 16 residues. Germline values: CDR1 SGHTA, CDR2 FQGTGA. TCRdb's copy holds only in-frame clones and misses some; the assay was immunoSEQ multiplex PCR. The sample comprises 75,000 to 100,000 clones, almost 90% of which are singletons, and 11% to 15% rests with the top ten. The sequencing sample was made of blood. This rearrangement joins TRBV7-3 to TRBJ2-2; D may be TRBD2 (5 bases). The TCR sequence derives from a man aged 25-45 years in good health. This CDR3 is CASSLVRTENTGELFF. CDR3 DNA sequence: TGTGCCAGCAGCTTAGTTAGGACTGAGAACACCGGGGAGCTGTTTTTT.